The 25 T cell receptor beta chains below were found in one sample sequenced in a study of T cell responses to AZD1222 COVID-19 vaccine. The protocol was immunoSEQ multiplex PCR, while the TCRdb copy is restricted to in-frame clones and leaves out a portion. The sample has about 120,000 clones; approximately 93% are singletons. The source was peripheral blood, collected on day 0 of AZD1222 vaccination. The origin of the receptors is an adult in good health.

This clone was recorded at least ten times. Written as DNA, the CDR3 is TGTGCCAGAGCTCGGGCAGAGCAAGAGACCCAGTACTTC. Residues: CARARAEQETQYF. This chain joins TRBV5-3 and TRBJ2-5; D unclear. TRBV5-3 is an open reading frame, and its role is uncertain. This CDR3 has 13 amino acids. V lost 7 bases and J lost 2, with 12 bases in between.

The V and J genes are TRBV19 and TRBJ1-5; D might be TRBD1 (6 bases). The germline V gene encodes CDR1 LNHDA and CDR2 SQIVND (reference sequence). This CDR3 is 15 amino acids long. The germline V and J ends were trimmed by 2 bases and 2 bases, with 10 bases remaining between them. The CDR3 nucleotides read TGTGCCAGTAGTATAACGGCAGGGGGCAATCAGCCCCAGCATTTT. This gives the protein CASSITAGGNQPQHF.

The gene calls are TRBV27 and TRBJ2-1, with 9 bases fitting TRBD2. CDR1 and CDR2 from the germline V gene are MNHEY and SMNVEV (reference sequence). The trim removed 6 bases at V and 1 base at J, leaving 4 bases unmatched. The CDR3 loop spans 15 amino acids. The CDR3 sequence: CASRRLAASYNEQFF. The DNA for the CDR3 is TGTGCCAGCAGGAGACTAGCGGCTTCCTACAATGAGCAGTTCTTC.

The chain uses TRBV15 and TRBJ2-7, with D unresolved. Germline CDR1 is LNHNV and CDR2 is YYDKDF (reference sequence). This CDR3 spans 12 amino acids. The V gene lost 7 bases and the J gene lost 2 bases, with 9 bases spanning the gap. CDR3 sequence: CATMEPPYEQYF. The DNA for the CDR3 is TGTGCCACCATGGAACCGCCCTACGAGCAGTACTTC.

In nucleotides, the CDR3 is TGTGCCAGCAGTTTACCCGGGGGGCAGTCCTCACCCCTCCACTTT. It yields the protein CASSLPGGQSSPLHF. V usage is TRBV28 and J usage is TRBJ1-6; D possibly corresponds to TRBD1 (6 bases). Germline CDR1 MDHEN, CDR2 SYDVKM. V lost 2 bases and J 10 bases, leaving 15 bases between the germline ends. CDR3 length: 15 amino acids.

The chain employs TRBV11-2 and TRBJ2-6; D not certain. V was trimmed by 11 bases and J by 0 bases, leaving 8 bases between them. There are 13 residues in the CDR3. Germline-derived CDR1 and CDR2 are SGHAT and FQNNGV. In DNA form, the CDR3 reads TGTGCCGCTAGGGACTCTGGGGCCAACGTCCTGACTTTC. It specifies CAARDSGANVLTF.

The chain uses TRBV7-8 and TRBJ2-7; no clear D. The CDR3 contains 12 residues. V lost 3 bases and J 7 bases, leaving 10 bases between the germline ends. Germline CDR1 SGHVS, CDR2 FQNEAQ. The CDR3 sequence is CASSFTAQEQYF. DNA for the CDR3: TGTGCCAGCAGCTTTACTGCCCAGGAGCAGTACTTC.

The rearrangement links TRBV7-3 to TRBJ2-3, with D possibly being TRBD2 (5 bases). CDR1 is SGHTA and CDR2 is FQGTGA in the germline V gene. This CDR3 has 14 residues. Between the trimmed V and J ends, which lost 4 bases and 3 bases, there was a span of 11 bases. Here the CDR3 reads CASSSGLVTDTQYF. Here the CDR3 DNA reads TGTGCCAGCAGCTCAGGACTGGTGACAGATACGCAGTATTTT.

The CDR3 DNA reads as TGTGCCAGCCTTAGCGGCCCCGTTTACGAGCAGTACTTC. This codes for CASLSGPVYEQYF. This rearrangement joins TRBV11-2 to TRBJ2-7; D is possibly TRBD2 (6 bases). Trimming shortened V by 8 bases and J by 4 bases, and 15 bases separated the two germline ends. This CDR3 has 13 residues. CDR1 and CDR2 (germline): SGHAT, FQNNGV. The entire variable domain, with the rest obtained from reference TRBV11-2 and TRBJ2-7, is as follows: EAGVAQSPRYKIIEKRQSVAFWCNPISGHATLYWYQQILGQGPKLLIQFQNNGVVDDSQLPKDRFSAERLKGVDSTLKIQPAKLEDSAVYLCASLSGPVYEQYFGPGTRLTVT.

This chain connects TRBV10-1 to TRBJ2-1; D is undetermined. The CDR3 spans 12 residues. The V and J ends lost 0 bases and 10 bases respectively, with 7 bases between them. The germline V gene encodes CDR1 WNHNN and CDR2 SYGVQD (reference sequence). CDR3 DNA sequence: TGCGCCAGCAGTGAGTCCTCCGTAGAGCAGTTCTTC. Its protein product is CASSESSVEQFF.

The chain employs TRBV7-9 and TRBJ1-4, with TRBD1 matching 8 bases. The junction had 6 bases not matched to a gene; V was cut back by 5 bases and J by 4 bases. The CDR3 length is 15 residues. The V gene's germline CDR1 is SEHNR and CDR2 FQNEAQ (reference sequence). The CDR3 bases are TGTGCCAGCAGCCCCCCGGGACAGGTTAATGAAAAACTGTTTTTT. Translation: CASSPPGQVNEKLFF.

The rearrangement joins TRBV28 to TRBJ2-2, with TRBD2 identical over 8 bases. With V trimmed by 2 bases and J by 1 base, 3 bases remained unmatched. The germline V gene encodes CDR1 MDHEN and CDR2 SYDVKM. This CDR3 comprises 16 residues. The CDR3 sequence is CASSLQAGGNTGELFF. CDR3 nucleotides: TGTGCCAGCAGTTTACAGGCGGGGGGGAACACCGGGGAGCTGTTTTTT.

The rearrangement joins TRBV10-3 to TRBJ2-1; the D gene could be TRBD1 or TRBD2 (6 bases each). The CDR3 extends over 15 amino acids. The V end was cut by 8 bases, the J end by 7 bases, with 21 bases between. Per the germline V gene, CDR1 is ENHRY and CDR2 is SYGVKD. Written as DNA, the CDR3 is TGTGCCATCGAAAAAGGGGGGCTAGCCTTGAATGAGCAGTTCTTC. Translation gives CAIEKGGLALNEQFF.

This chain links TRBV11-2 with TRBJ1-6; D is undetermined. The CDR3 sequence is 13 residues long. Germline V gene sequence: CDR1 SGHAT, CDR2 FQNNGV. Trimming shortened V by 1 base and J by 7 bases, and 5 bases separated the two germline ends. For the CDR3, the DNA is TGTGCCAGCAGCTTAGGGACCAATTCACCCCTCCACTTT. Encoded protein: CASSLGTNSPLHF. Full variable domain (missing parts from reference TRBV11-2 and TRBJ1-6): EAGVAQSPRYKIIEKRQSVAFWCNPISGHATLYWYQQILGQGPKLLIQFQNNGVVDDSQLPKDRFSAERLKGVDSTLKIQPAKLEDSAVYLCASSLGTNSPLHFGNGTRLTVT.

The CDR3 spells CASSLGGTGGSYEQYF. For the CDR3, the DNA is TGTGCCAGCAGCTTAGGTGGGACAGGGGGGTCCTACGAGCAGTACTTC. The chain joins TRBV7-6 to TRBJ2-7; 11 positions agree with TRBD1. Germline CDR1 and CDR2: SGHVS and FNYEAQ. The length of the CDR3 is 16 residues. V dropped 1 base and J dropped 1; count of bases not matched to a gene: 3. Supplemented by reference TRBV7-6 and TRBJ2-7, the full variable domain reads GAGVSQSPRYKVTKRGQDVALRCDPISGHVSLYWYRQALGQGPEFLTYFNYEAQQDKSGLPNDRFSAERPEGSISTLTIQRTEQRDSAMYRCASSLGGTGGSYEQYFGPGTRLTVT.

V usage is TRBV6-5 and J usage is TRBJ2-2, with D tentatively TRBD1 (5 bases). Trimming removed 0 bases at V and 6 bases at J, with 14 bases between. Germline lookup yields CDR1 MNHEY and CDR2 SVGAGI. The CDR3 is 16 residues long. The CDR3 nucleotides are TGTGCCAGCAGTTACTCGCCAGGGTTCGGTTCCGGGGAGCTGTTTTTT. This translates into CASSYSPGFGSGELFF.

The rearrangement joins TRBV7-2 to TRBJ2-7, with a tentative D call TRBD1 (5 bases). Germline V gives CDR1 SGHTA, CDR2 FQGNSA. The CDR3 is 13 residues long. V lost 1 base, J lost 7 bases, and 11 bases lay in between. CDR3 nucleotide sequence: TGTGCCAGCAGCTTAGGACAGCATCGGGAGCAGTACTTC. Residues: CASSLGQHREQYF.

V is TRBV30 and J is TRBJ2-5; D remains unclear. The ends were cut back, 5 bases at V and 6 bases at J, with 10 bases in the middle. CDR1 is GTSNPN and CDR2 is SVGIG in the germline V gene (reference sequence). The CDR3 extends over 11 amino acids. CDR3 sequence: CAWEIIKTQYF. In nucleotides, the CDR3 is TGTGCCTGGGAAATTATTAAGACCCAGTACTTC.

The chain is built from TRBV3-1 (or the pseudogene TRBV3-2) and TRBJ2-2; D remains ambiguous. The CDR3 is made up of 14 amino acids. Germline V gene lookup returns CDR1 LGHDT and CDR2 YNNKEL (reference sequence). V lost 4 bases and J 5 bases, leaving 11 bases between the germline ends. Here the CDR3 DNA reads TGTGCCAGCAGCCGGAGTCCTAGAACCGGGGAGCTGTTTTTT. Protein sequence: CASSRSPRTGELFF.

The chain uses TRBV6-2 or TRBV6-3 and TRBJ2-1; 7 bases align to TRBD2. J lost 7 bases, V lost 4 bases, and 13 bases had no gene match. Germline V gene data show CDR1 as MNHEY and CDR2 as SVGEGT. The CDR3 has 16 amino acids. The CDR3 bases are TGTGCCAGCAGTTGGGAATGGGGGGGATCAGATAATGAGCAGTTCTTC. The encoded protein is CASSWEWGGSDNEQFF.

The chain employs TRBV2 and TRBJ2-7; D is uncertain. This CDR3 has 11 amino acids. Germline loops: CDR1 SNHLY, CDR2 FYNNEI. Trimming took off 10 bases at V and 4 bases at J, with 11 bases between the two ends. CDR3 in DNA: TGTGCCACCTCCGTTTATTACGAGCAGTACTTC. Encoded protein: CATSVYYEQYF.

V and J are TRBV5-1 and TRBJ1-3; possibly TRBD1 for D (6 bases). The V and J ends lost 4 bases and 0 bases respectively, with 11 bases between them. Germline loops: CDR1 SGHRS, CDR2 YFSETQ. This CDR3 comprises 15 residues. The CDR3 is CASSPEGGSGNTIYF. In nucleotides, the CDR3 is TGCGCCAGCAGCCCCGAGGGGGGCTCTGGAAACACCATATATTTT.

This chain connects TRBV30 to TRBJ1-2; TRBD1 aligns across 10 bases. Germline loops: CDR1 GTSNPN, CDR2 SVGIG (reference sequence). The CDR3 covers 13 residues. The V segment lost 5 bases and the J segment 5 bases; nucleotides outside the gene matches: 5. The CDR3 sequence is CAWAGTGEYGYTF. The CDR3 DNA is TGTGCCTGGGCCGGGACAGGGGAATATGGCTACACCTTC.

This chain links TRBV24-1 with TRBJ1-1; TRBD1 matches at 8 bases. The germline V gene has CDR1 KGHDR and CDR2 SFDVKD. This CDR3 is built from 13 residues. V was pared by 5 bases and J by 9 bases, with 7 bases of the junction left unmatched. The CDR3 sequence is CATSGPGQGQAFF. CDR3 sequence (DNA): TGTGCCACCAGTGGCCCCGGACAGGGCCAAGCTTTCTTT.

The CDR3 DNA follows: TGTGCCAGCAGCAGGAGCTCCTACAATGAGCAGTTCTTC. It encodes CASSRSSYNEQFF. The J gene is TRBJ2-1, the V gene TRBV11-2; D gene uncertain. The germline V gene has CDR1 SGHAT and CDR2 FQNNGV. V was shortened by 5 bases and J by 0 bases, with 5 bases between the two germline ends. The CDR3 is 13 residues long.